Below are 20 T cell receptor beta chains sequenced from a single sample in a study of OX40 agonist ivuxolimab in advanced cancers. Assay used: immunoSEQ multiplex PCR; TCRdb lists only in-frame clones, some missing. This sample yields around 140,000 clones, of which 85% to 95% are seen a single time; 0.9% to 1.2% belongs to the top ten. The specimen was CD4+ or CD8+ T cells sorted from blood, collected in a trial of the OX40 agonist ivuxolimab. The receptors stem from an adult with an advanced solid tumor such as melanoma, head and neck, liver or kidney cancer.

The CDR3 loop reads CASSYLDRGSDTQYF. The CDR3 DNA sequence: TGTGCCAGCAGTTACTTAGACAGGGGTTCAGATACGCAGTATTTT. This chain uses TRBV6-5 with TRBJ2-3; TRBD1 matches 8 bases. Germline assignment: CDR1 MNHEY and CDR2 SVGAGI. Germline trimming cut 1 base from V and 4 bases from J; bases unmatched to any gene: 4. This CDR3 is built from 15 residues.

CDR3 sequence: CASSMSGHEQYF. As DNA, the CDR3 is TGTGCCAGTAGTATGTCGGGGCACGAGCAGTACTTC. The gene calls are TRBV19 and TRBJ2-7; tentatively, D is TRBD1 or TRBD2 (5 bases each). Germline lookup yields CDR1 LNHDA and CDR2 SQIVND (reference sequence). V was trimmed by 3 bases and J by 5 bases, leaving 8 bases between them. There are 12 residues in the CDR3.

This rearrangement joins TRBV7-8 to TRBJ1-2; 9 bases are shared with TRBD1. The V and J ends lost 5 bases and 4 bases, in that order; junction bases with no gene match: 5. The CDR3 has 14 residues. Germline V gives CDR1 SGHVS, CDR2 FQNEAQ. The CDR3 DNA reads TGTGCCAGCAGCCGAGAGGACAGGGGCTATGGCTACACCTTC. This translates into CASSREDRGYGYTF.

The V and J genes are TRBV7-6 and TRBJ2-7, with TRBD1 matching over 8 bases. CDR1 and CDR2 (germline): SGHVS, FNYEAQ. V lost 6 bases, J lost 2 bases, and 3 bases stayed unmatched. The CDR3 is 13 amino acids. CDR3 DNA: TGTGCCAGCAGACCGGGACAGGCCTACGAGCAGTACTTC. It translates to CASRPGQAYEQYF.

The chain links TRBV30 to TRBJ1-2; D is perhaps TRBD1 (5 bases). V dropped 4 bases and J dropped 3 bases, with 18 bases sitting between them. In germline, CDR1 is GTSNPN, CDR2 SVGIG (reference sequence). This CDR3 spans 15 amino acids. CDR3: CAWTLKTEAHYGYTF. CDR3 coding DNA: TGTGCCTGGACCCTCAAGACAGAAGCCCACTATGGCTACACCTTC. Full variable domain (rest looked up from reference TRBV30 and TRBJ1-2): SQTIHQWPATLVQPVGSPLSLECTVEGTSNPNLYWYRQAAGRGLQLLFYSVGIGQISSEVPQNLSASRPQDRQFILSSKKLLLSDSGFYLCAWTLKTEAHYGYTFGSGTRLTVV.

This chain uses TRBV7-2 with TRBJ1-5; possible D gene TRBD1, 5 bases. CDR3 size: 15 residues. Germline V gene sequence: CDR1 SGHTA, CDR2 FQGNSA. V gave up 1 base and J gave up 6 bases, with 13 bases separating them. The CDR3, as DNA: TGTGCCAGCAGCTTAGAAGGGGCGACAAGTCAGCCCCAGCATTTT. Encoded protein: CASSLEGATSQPQHF.

The chain couples TRBV7-2 to TRBJ2-7, with D possibly TRBD2 on 6 matching bases. From germline, CDR1 is SGHTA and CDR2 FQGNSA. The CDR3 length is 15 residues. The V and J ends lost 0 bases and 6 bases respectively, with 15 bases between them. The CDR3 protein is CASSLARNGGGEQYF. CDR3 nucleotides: TGTGCCAGCAGCTTAGCCCGAAATGGGGGAGGCGAGCAGTACTTC.

The chain employs TRBV28 and TRBJ1-2; D not certain. The germline V and J ends were trimmed by 2 bases and 1 base, with 8 bases remaining between them. CDR3 length: 14 amino acids. Germline-derived CDR1 and CDR2 are MDHEN and SYDVKM. CDR3 in amino acids: CASSLSVINYGYTF. In DNA form, the CDR3 reads TGTGCCAGCAGTTTAAGCGTGATTAACTATGGCTACACCTTC.

The rearrangement links TRBV10-3 to TRBJ2-7, with 8 bases fitting TRBD1. CDR1 is ENHRY and CDR2 is SYGVKD in the germline V gene. This CDR3 is built from 15 residues. The V gene end was trimmed by 6 bases and the J gene end by 7 bases; junction bases not matched to a gene: 14. The CDR3 region has the DNA TGTGCCATCAGCCCCGTATCCGGGGACAGGTCTGAGCAGTACTTC. This sequence encodes CAISPVSGDRSEQYF.

This clone was seen only once. The J gene is TRBJ2-5, the V gene TRBV15, with D uncertain. This CDR3 is built from 14 residues. Trimming pared 1 base from V and 0 bases from J, leaving 6 bases between. The germline CDR1 and CDR2 sequences are LNHNV and YYDKDF (reference sequence). The CDR3 loop reads CATSRGSHQETQYF. The CDR3 DNA follows: TGTGCCACCAGCAGAGGGTCACACCAAGAGACCCAGTACTTC. Based on the CDR3 plus reference TRBV15 and TRBJ2-5, the full variable domain is DAMVIQNPRYQVTQFGKPVTLSCSQTLNHNVMYWYQQKSSQAPKLLFHYYDKDFNNEADTPDNFQSRRPNTSFCFLDIRSPGLGDTAMYLCATSRGSHQETQYFGPGTRLLVL.

V is TRBV20-1 and J is TRBJ1-2; no clear D. Germline lookup yields CDR1 DFQATT and CDR2 SNEGSKA (reference sequence). The ends were cut back, 4 bases at V and 7 bases at J, with 10 bases in the middle. The CDR3 sequence is 11 residues long. The CDR3: CSAKWSAGYTF. DNA of the CDR3: TGCAGTGCTAAGTGGAGTGCTGGCTACACCTTC.

The rearrangement uses TRBV28 and TRBJ1-2; D is uncertain. This CDR3 comprises 16 residues. Germline V gene lookup returns CDR1 MDHEN and CDR2 SYDVKM. V gave up 11 bases and J gave up 6 bases, with 28 bases separating them. CDR3 sequence (DNA): TGTGCCGGAGGGCGGTCAAGTATGGTTGAAGCCCATGGCTACACCTTC. Amino acid sequence: CAGGRSSMVEAHGYTF.

This chain links TRBV6-6 with TRBJ1-2; weak D call: TRBD1 (5 bases). The CDR3 has 15 residues. Germline V gene data show CDR1 as MNHNY and CDR2 as SVGAGI (reference sequence). V was cut by 0 bases and J by 3 bases, with 11 bases left in between. CDR3 sequence reads: CASSYSRAGYYGYTF. In DNA form, the CDR3 reads TGTGCCAGCAGTTACTCGAGAGCAGGGTACTATGGCTACACCTTC.

J is TRBJ2-1 and V is TRBV7-2; tentatively, D is TRBD1 or TRBD2 (6 bases each). The CDR3 has 15 residues. Trimming cost V 1 base and J 8 bases, with 15 bases left between them. Germline CDR1 SGHTA, CDR2 FQGNSA. Here the CDR3 reads CASSLGRGAGYEQFF. The CDR3, as DNA: TGTGCCAGCAGCTTAGGGAGGGGGGCCGGCTATGAGCAGTTCTTC.

The rearrangement joins TRBV7-2 to TRBJ2-5; unclear D gene. The CDR3 length is 12 residues. Germline V gene sequence: CDR1 SGHTA, CDR2 FQGNSA. Between the trimmed V and J ends, which lost 3 bases and 4 bases, there was a span of 6 bases. The CDR3 protein is CASSFSTETQYF. In DNA, the CDR3 is TGTGCCAGCAGCTTTAGTACAGAGACCCAGTACTTC.

The V and J genes are TRBV9 and TRBJ2-1; 8 nucleotides align to TRBD1. Trimming took 3 bases from V and 4 from J; bases not matched to a gene: 9. The V gene's germline CDR1 is SGDLS and CDR2 YYNGEE. CDR3 size: 16 residues. For the CDR3, the DNA is TGTGCCAGCAGCGCGACCAGGGGGCGAGGATACAATGAGCAGTTCTTC. Its translation: CASSATRGRGYNEQFF.

This chain links TRBV28 with TRBJ2-2, with TRBD1 identical over 9 bases. The ends lost 11 bases at V and 0 bases at J; junction bases unmatched: 13. Germline values: CDR1 MDHEN, CDR2 SYDVKM. The CDR3 has 17 residues. Here the CDR3 DNA reads TGTGCCTCGGTCCGTTTGGGGACAGGGTCGAACACCGGGGAGCTGTTTTTT. Encoded protein: CASVRLGTGSNTGELFF. Together with reference TRBV28 and TRBJ2-2, the CDR3 gives the full variable domain: DVKVTQSSRYLVKRTGEKVFLECVQDMDHENMFWYRQDPGLGLRLIYFSYDVKMKEKGDIPEGYSVSREKKERFSLILESASTNQTSMYLCASVRLGTGSNTGELFFGEGSRLTVL.

The chain employs TRBV2 and TRBJ2-7; TRBD1 or TRBD2 may be the D gene (6 bases each). This CDR3 region has 15 residues. V was trimmed by 6 bases and J by 2 bases, leaving 17 bases between them. Germline CDR1 SNHLY, CDR2 FYNNEI. For the CDR3, the DNA is TGTGCCAGCAGCCCTATGGGGGGCCAGGCCTACGAGCAGTACTTC. It codes for CASSPMGGQAYEQYF.

This chain links TRBV9 with TRBJ2-5; the match to TRBD2 covers 7 bases. V gave up 0 bases and J gave up 7 bases; unmatched junction bases: 3. Germline V CDR1 and CDR2: SGDLS, YYNGEE. This CDR3 has 13 amino acids. The DNA of the CDR3 is TGTGCCAGCAGCGTAGATCCTAGCGGGACCCAGTACTTC. It specifies CASSVDPSGTQYF.

The V and J genes are TRBV7-8 and TRBJ2-2; D call uncertain. Trimming removed 1 base at V and 0 bases at J, with 9 bases between. The CDR3 contains 16 residues. Looked up from germline, CDR1 is SGHVS and CDR2 is FQNEAQ. The CDR3 is CASSLEGSPNTGELFF. DNA of the CDR3: TGTGCCAGCAGCTTAGAAGGATCACCGAACACCGGGGAGCTGTTTTTT.